These 23 T cell receptor beta chains share one sample of origin, sequenced in a study of cytomegalovirus exposure and HLA in healthy donors. The PCR contained 60 Vbeta and 13 Jbeta primers. TCRdb's table, derived via immunoSEQ multiplex PCR, lists solely in-frame clones and lacks some. The repertoire holds about 91,000 clones, with 60% to 65% as singletons. The sequencing sample was made of PBMCs. The receptors here all came from a human donor in good health.

The J gene is TRBJ2-2, the V gene TRBV4-3, with 7 bases identical to TRBD1. Germline V lookup: CDR1 LGHNA, CDR2 YSLEER. J gave up 4 bases and V 3 bases, and 5 bases lay outside the gene matches. The CDR3 runs 15 residues. This CDR3 is CASSHDRVFTGELFF. The CDR3 DNA reads as TGCGCCAGCAGCCACGACAGGGTTTTCACCGGGGAGCTGTTTTTT.

The chain has TRBV9 and TRBJ2-7; 7 bases are shared with TRBD1. Germline V gene sequence: CDR1 SGDLS, CDR2 YYNGEE. CDR3 length equals 17 residues. V shed 4 bases and J 0 bases; nucleotides not matched to a gene: 13. For the CDR3, the DNA is TGTGCCAGCAGCCCTACCTCTAAGAGGGGGCTCTCCTACGAGCAGTACTTC. It translates to CASSPTSKRGLSYEQYF.

V and J are TRBV7-7 and TRBJ1-1; no definite D call. The CDR3 runs 13 residues. CDR1 is SSHAT, CDR2 FNYEAQ, per germline (reference sequence). V was cut by 3 bases and J by 1 base, with 6 bases left in between. The CDR3 DNA reads as TGTGCCAGCAGCTTGTCTAGGAACACTGAAGCTTTCTTT. Encoded protein: CASSLSRNTEAFF.

The J gene is TRBJ1-3, the V gene TRBV6-5, with 8 nucleotides matching TRBD1. The CDR3 is 16 residues long. Germline V gene data show CDR1 as MNHEY and CDR2 as SVGAGI. Trimming took 0 bases from V and 5 from J; bases not matched to a gene: 6. CDR3 in amino acids: CASSYSGTGNRNTIYF. The CDR3 nucleotides read TGTGCCAGCAGTTACTCCGGGACAGGAAACCGAAACACCATATATTTT.

This clone came up a few times. The CDR3 DNA sequence: TGCGCCAGCAGCCAAGATATGGGACTCAAGAACACCATATATTTT. Translating it yields CASSQDMGLKNTIYF. The V gene is TRBV4-3, the J gene TRBJ1-3; the D gene is possibly TRBD1 (5 bases). The CDR3 spans 15 residues. Germline-derived CDR1 and CDR2 are LGHNA and YSLEER. V was pared by 0 bases and J by 7 bases, with 13 bases between.

The V gene is TRBV5-1, the J gene TRBJ2-5; TRBD2 agrees at 10 bases. After removal of 5 bases from V and 2 bases from J, the junction contained 6 bases not matched to a gene. This CDR3 contains 15 residues. CDR1 SGHRS and CDR2 YFSETQ come from the germline V gene. CDR3 sequence (DNA): TGCGCCAGCAGTCCGCTAGCGGGGGAACAAGAGACCCAGTACTTC. As protein: CASSPLAGEQETQYF.

The chain joins TRBV29-1 to TRBJ1-4; tentative D call: TRBD1 (6 bases). The CDR3 covers 12 residues. Germline-derived CDR1 and CDR2 are SQVTM and ANQGSEA. The V and J ends lost 6 bases and 7 bases respectively, with 12 bases between them. The CDR3 bases are TGCAGCGTAGCAGGGGCGGGTGAAAAACTGTTTTTT. Residues: CSVAGAGEKLFF.

The rearrangement joins TRBV9 to TRBJ1-3; D gene ambiguous. V lost 3 bases, J lost 2 bases, and 6 bases lay in between. Germline V gene sequence: CDR1 SGDLS, CDR2 YYNGEE. The CDR3 extends over 13 amino acids. CDR3 coding DNA: TGTGCCAGCAGCGGGAGCACTGGAAACACCATATATTTT. Its protein product is CASSGSTGNTIYF.

This clone was counted between two and nine times. This chain connects TRBV18 to TRBJ1-2; 7 bases map to TRBD1. This CDR3 comprises 15 residues. CDR1 is KGHSH and CDR2 is LQKENI in the germline V gene. The trim removed 3 bases at V and 0 bases at J, leaving 4 bases unmatched. The CDR3 sequence is CASSPRDSSNYGYTF. The DNA of the CDR3 is TGTGCCAGCTCACCCCGGGACAGCTCTAACTATGGCTACACCTTC.

The chain uses TRBV16 and TRBJ1-1; D is unclear. With 0 bases removed from V and 0 bases from J, the gap between germline ends came to 11 bases. Per germline, CDR1 KGHSY and CDR2 FQNENV. The CDR3 extends over 16 amino acids. The CDR3 loop reads CASSQSPGTMNTEAFF. The CDR3 nucleotides are TGTGCCAGCAGCCAATCTCCGGGTACCATGAACACTGAAGCTTTCTTT.

In this sample, this clone turned up a few times. The chain joins TRBV7-9 to TRBJ2-7; the D gene is possibly TRBD1 (5 bases). Between the trimmed V and J ends, which lost 5 bases and 3 bases, there was a span of 17 bases. Germline loops: CDR1 SEHNR, CDR2 FQNEAQ (reference sequence). The length of the CDR3 is 15 residues. Here the CDR3 DNA reads TGTGCCAGCAGCCACACGACAGTTACCCTCTACGAGCAGTACTTC. Translated, it gives CASSHTTVTLYEQYF.

This clone was counted a few times. The chain links TRBV5-1 to TRBJ2-5; possible D gene TRBD2, 7 bases. V lost 1 base, J lost 4 bases, and 14 bases lay in between. The CDR3 runs 15 residues. Germline loops: CDR1 SGHRS, CDR2 YFSETQ. The CDR3 here is CASSLWGGGGETQYF. CDR3 nucleotide sequence: TGCGCCAGCAGCTTGTGGGGGGGCGGTGGAGAGACCCAGTACTTC. Full variable domain (rest looked up from reference TRBV5-1 and TRBJ2-5): KAGVTQTPRYLIKTRGQQVTLSCSPISGHRSVSWYQQTPGQGLQFLFEYFSETQRNKGNFPGRFSGRQFSNSRSEMNVSTLELGDSALYLCASSLWGGGGETQYFGPGTRLLVL.

The chain employs TRBV19 and TRBJ2-5; 9 positions agree with TRBD1. Losses at the gene ends were 4 bases for V and 3 bases for J; bases not matched to a gene: 6. Germline CDR1 LNHDA, CDR2 SQIVND (reference sequence). This CDR3 has 15 residues. The CDR3 nucleotides read TGTGCCAGTAGTAGGGGACAGGGCCGTAAAGAGACCCAGTACTTC. This encodes CASSRGQGRKETQYF.

The J gene is TRBJ2-3, the V gene TRBV14; TRBD1 agrees at 9 bases. V was pared by 6 bases and J by 4 bases, with 11 bases of the junction left unmatched. The CDR3 consists of 16 residues. Germline loops: CDR1 SGHDN, CDR2 FVKESK. The CDR3 sequence is CASSPPGQGAADTQYF. DNA for the CDR3: TGTGCCAGCAGTCCGCCGGGACAGGGAGCAGCAGATACGCAGTATTTT.

Concerning this clone itself: A much larger clone differs by one base, so this may be a read error. This chain uses TRBV5-4 with TRBJ1-1; D may be TRBD1 (6 bases). The V end was cut by 4 bases, the J end by 1 base, with 8 bases between. The CDR3 is 13 residues long. Germline CDR1 and CDR2: SGHNT and YYREEE (reference sequence). The CDR3 nucleotides read TGTGCCAGCAGCCAGGACAGGAACACTGAAGCTTTCTTT. This gives the protein CASSQDRNTEAFF.

This clone was detected only a few times. The chain employs TRBV6-4 and TRBJ1-2; TRBD1 matches at 7 bases. V was pared by 7 bases and J by 6 bases, with 8 bases of the junction left unmatched. From germline, CDR1 is MRHNA and CDR2 SNTAGT. This CDR3 is 13 amino acids long. The CDR3 DNA sequence: TGTGCCAGCAAGACAGGGTTCGGAGATGGCTACACCTTC. This gives the protein CASKTGFGDGYTF.

V usage is TRBV7-9 and J usage is TRBJ2-3; a weak D match, TRBD1 (6 bases). Germline V gene data show CDR1 as SEHNR and CDR2 as FQNEAQ (reference sequence). The CDR3 runs 15 residues. Trimming left V 3 bases short and J 4 bases short, with 14 bases between. The DNA for the CDR3 is TGTGCCAGCAGCTTCAACAGGGTTACCGCAGATACGCAGTATTTT. Protein sequence: CASSFNRVTADTQYF.

This sequence joins TRBV5-8 and TRBJ1-6; maybe TRBD1 (6 bases). Germline lookup yields CDR1 SGHTS and CDR2 YDEGEE. The CDR3 runs 16 residues. The germline V and J ends were trimmed by 2 bases and 7 bases, with 16 bases remaining between them. This chain's CDR3 is CASSLEGGRINSPLHF. The CDR3 nucleotides read TGTGCCAGCAGCTTAGAAGGGGGACGGATAAATTCACCCCTCCACTTT.

The chain employs TRBV4-2 and TRBJ1-2; D remains unclear. The germline V gene has CDR1 LGHNA and CDR2 YNFKEQ. The V end lost 3 bases, the J end lost 8 bases, and 19 bases lay between the germline ends. CDR3 length equals 15 residues. The CDR3 reads CASSQTAAGSGGYTF. The CDR3 nucleotides are TGTGCCAGCAGCCAGACTGCCGCCGGCTCCGGGGGCTACACCTTC.

The genes are TRBV19 and TRBJ2-5; TRBD1 might be the D (5 bases). Trimming took 8 bases from V and 3 from J, leaving 19 bases between them. CDR1 and CDR2 from the germline V gene are LNHDA and SQIVND (reference sequence). CDR3 size: 15 residues. CDR3 in amino acids: CASANWHRPEETQYF. For the CDR3, the DNA is TGTGCCAGTGCTAATTGGCACAGGCCAGAAGAGACCCAGTACTTC.

A single count supports this clone. An end of the junction differs from the germline gene, which may be a read error. The chain uses TRBV13 and TRBJ2-7; 8 bases line up with TRBD1. The CDR3 has 16 residues. Germline V gene lookup returns CDR1 PRHDT and CDR2 FYEKMQ (reference sequence). The CDR3 loop reads CASSLGGTGIRDRKSF. In DNA form, the CDR3 reads TGTGCCAGCAGCTTAGGGGGGACAGGAATACGTGACAGGAAATCCTTC.

This sequence joins TRBV19 and TRBJ1-2; 8 bases fit TRBD1. The V segment lost 3 bases and the J segment 3 bases; nucleotides outside the gene matches: 12. Per germline, CDR1 LNHDA and CDR2 SQIVND (reference sequence). The CDR3 is 17 residues long. Written as DNA, the CDR3 is TGTGCCAGTAGTATTGCTAGTCAGGGGGCGATATACTATGGCTACACCTTC. Amino acids: CASSIASQGAIYYGYTF.

The gene calls are TRBV4-3 and TRBJ1-1, with D uncertain. Per the germline V gene, CDR1 is LGHNA and CDR2 is YSLEER. Trimming removed 6 bases from V and 1 base from J, with 15 bases in between. This CDR3 spans 15 amino acids. DNA for the CDR3: TGCGCCAGCAGTCTTTACGCTACCCCGAACACTGAAGCTTTCTTT. Its translation: CASSLYATPNTEAFF.